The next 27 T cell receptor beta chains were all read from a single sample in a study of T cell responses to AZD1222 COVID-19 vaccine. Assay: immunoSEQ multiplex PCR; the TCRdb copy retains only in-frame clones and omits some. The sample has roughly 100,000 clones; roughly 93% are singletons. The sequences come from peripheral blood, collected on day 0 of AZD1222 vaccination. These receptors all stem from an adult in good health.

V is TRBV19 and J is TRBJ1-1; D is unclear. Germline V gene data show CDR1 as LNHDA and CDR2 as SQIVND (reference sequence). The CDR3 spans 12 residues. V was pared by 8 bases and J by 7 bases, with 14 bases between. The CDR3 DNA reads TGTGCCAGTGGAAGACACCTCGTTGAAGCTTTCTTT. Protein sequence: CASGRHLVEAFF.

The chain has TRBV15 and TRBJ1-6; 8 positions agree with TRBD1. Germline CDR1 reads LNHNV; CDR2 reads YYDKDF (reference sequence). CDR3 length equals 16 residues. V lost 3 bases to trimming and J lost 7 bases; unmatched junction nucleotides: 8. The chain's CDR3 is CATSSGGQGHNSPLHF. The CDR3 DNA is TGTGCCACCAGCAGTGGAGGACAGGGACACAATTCACCCCTCCACTTT.

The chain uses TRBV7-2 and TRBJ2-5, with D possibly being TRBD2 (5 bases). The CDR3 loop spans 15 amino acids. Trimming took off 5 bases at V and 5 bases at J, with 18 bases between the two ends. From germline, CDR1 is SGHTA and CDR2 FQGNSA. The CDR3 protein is CASSLSLGARETQYF. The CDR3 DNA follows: TGTGCCAGCAGCCTAAGTTTGGGAGCTAGGGAGACCCAGTACTTC.

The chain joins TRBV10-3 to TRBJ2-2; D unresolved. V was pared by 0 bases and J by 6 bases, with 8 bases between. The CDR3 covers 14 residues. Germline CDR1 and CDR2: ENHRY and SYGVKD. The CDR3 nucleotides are TGTGCCATCAGTGAGTCGTTAATCGCCGGGGAGCTGTTTTTT. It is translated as CAISESLIAGELFF.

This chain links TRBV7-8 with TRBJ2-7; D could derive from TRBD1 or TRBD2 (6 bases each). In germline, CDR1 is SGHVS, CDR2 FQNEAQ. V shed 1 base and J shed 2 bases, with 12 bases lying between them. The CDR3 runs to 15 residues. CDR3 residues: CASSLVQGLTYEQYF. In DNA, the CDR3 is TGTGCCAGCAGCTTAGTACAGGGACTCACCTACGAGCAGTACTTC.

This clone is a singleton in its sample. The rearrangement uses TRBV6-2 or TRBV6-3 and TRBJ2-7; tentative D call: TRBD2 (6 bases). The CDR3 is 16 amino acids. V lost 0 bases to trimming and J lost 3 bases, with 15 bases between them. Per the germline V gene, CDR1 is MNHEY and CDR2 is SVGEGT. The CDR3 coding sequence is TGTGCCAGCAGTTACTCTCGGTGGTCTAGCGACTACGAGCAGTACTTC. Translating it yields CASSYSRWSSDYEQYF.

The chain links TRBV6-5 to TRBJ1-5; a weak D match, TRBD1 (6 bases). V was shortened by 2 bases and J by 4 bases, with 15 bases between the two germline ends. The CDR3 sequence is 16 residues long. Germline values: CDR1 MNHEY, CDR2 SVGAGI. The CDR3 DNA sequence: TGTGCCAGCAGTTACGACCCCGGGACAACAAATCAGCCCCAGCATTTT. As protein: CASSYDPGTTNQPQHF.

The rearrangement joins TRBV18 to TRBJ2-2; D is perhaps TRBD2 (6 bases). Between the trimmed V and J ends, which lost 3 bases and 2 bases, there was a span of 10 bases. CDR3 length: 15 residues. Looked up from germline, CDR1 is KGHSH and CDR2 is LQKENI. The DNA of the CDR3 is TGTGCCAGCTCACCGCGGGACGTTAACACCGGGGAGCTGTTTTTT. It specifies CASSPRDVNTGELFF.

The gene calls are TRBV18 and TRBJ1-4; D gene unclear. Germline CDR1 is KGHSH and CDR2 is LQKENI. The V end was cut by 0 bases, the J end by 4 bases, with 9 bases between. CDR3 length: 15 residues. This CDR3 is CASSPPAPINEKLFF. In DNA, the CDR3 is TGTGCCAGCTCACCACCGGCTCCCATTAATGAAAAACTGTTTTTT.

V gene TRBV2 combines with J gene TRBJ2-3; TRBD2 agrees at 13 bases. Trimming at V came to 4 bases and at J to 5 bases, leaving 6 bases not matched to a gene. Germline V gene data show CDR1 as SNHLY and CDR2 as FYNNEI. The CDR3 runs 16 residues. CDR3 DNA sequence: TGTGCCAGCAGTGTGGGACTAGCGGGAAGGGGAGATACGCAGTATTTT. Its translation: CASSVGLAGRGDTQYF.

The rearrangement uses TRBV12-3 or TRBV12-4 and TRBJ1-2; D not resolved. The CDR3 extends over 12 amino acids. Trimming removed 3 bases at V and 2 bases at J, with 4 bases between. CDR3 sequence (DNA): TGTGCCAGCAGTTTCGACAACTATGGCTACACCTTC. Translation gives CASSFDNYGYTF.

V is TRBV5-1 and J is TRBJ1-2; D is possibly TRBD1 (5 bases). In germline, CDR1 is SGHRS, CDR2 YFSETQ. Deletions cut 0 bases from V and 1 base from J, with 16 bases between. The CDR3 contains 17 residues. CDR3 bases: TGCGCCAGCAGCTTGGCCTCGGGACGGGGCCATAACTATGGCTACACCTTC. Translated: CASSLASGRGHNYGYTF.

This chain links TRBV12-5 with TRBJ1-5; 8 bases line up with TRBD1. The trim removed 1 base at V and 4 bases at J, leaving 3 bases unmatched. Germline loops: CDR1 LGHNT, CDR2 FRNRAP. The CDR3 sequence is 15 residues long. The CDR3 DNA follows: TGTGCTAGTGGTTTGGGACAGGGGCCAAATCAGCCCCAGCATTTT. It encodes CASGLGQGPNQPQHF.

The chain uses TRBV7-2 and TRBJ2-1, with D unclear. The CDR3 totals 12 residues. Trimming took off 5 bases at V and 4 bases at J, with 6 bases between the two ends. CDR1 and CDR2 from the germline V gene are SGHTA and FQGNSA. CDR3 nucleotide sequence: TGTGCCAGCAGCCGGGCTTACAATGAGCAGTTCTTC. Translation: CASSRAYNEQFF.

The CDR3 spells CAISGSGSRYNEQFF. DNA of the CDR3: TGTGCCATCAGTGGTAGCGGGAGTAGGTACAATGAGCAGTTCTTC. The chain uses TRBV10-3 and TRBJ2-1; 9 nucleotides agree with TRBD2. The germline CDR1 and CDR2 sequences are ENHRY and SYGVKD. V lost 4 bases and J lost 4; bases outside the gene matches: 5. This CDR3 is built from 15 residues.

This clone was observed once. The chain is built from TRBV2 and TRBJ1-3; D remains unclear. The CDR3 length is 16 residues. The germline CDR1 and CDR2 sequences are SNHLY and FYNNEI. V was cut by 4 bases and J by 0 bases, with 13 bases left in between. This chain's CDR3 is CASSGWREHSGNTIYF. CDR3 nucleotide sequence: TGTGCCAGCAGTGGATGGAGGGAGCACTCTGGAAACACCATATATTTT. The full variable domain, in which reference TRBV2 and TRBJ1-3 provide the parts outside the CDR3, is EPEVTQTPSHQVTQMGQEVILRCVPISNHLYFYWYRQILGQKVEFLVSFYNNEISEKSEIFDDQFSVERPDGSNFTLKIRSTKLEDSAMYFCASSGWREHSGNTIYFGEGSWLTVV.

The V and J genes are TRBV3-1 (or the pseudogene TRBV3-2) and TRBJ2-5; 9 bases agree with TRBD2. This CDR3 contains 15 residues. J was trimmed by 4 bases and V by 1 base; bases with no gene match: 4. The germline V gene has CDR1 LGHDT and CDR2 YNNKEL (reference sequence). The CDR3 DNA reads TGTGCCAGCAGCCAAGCTAGCGGGAATCGAGAGACCCAGTACTTC. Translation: CASSQASGNRETQYF.

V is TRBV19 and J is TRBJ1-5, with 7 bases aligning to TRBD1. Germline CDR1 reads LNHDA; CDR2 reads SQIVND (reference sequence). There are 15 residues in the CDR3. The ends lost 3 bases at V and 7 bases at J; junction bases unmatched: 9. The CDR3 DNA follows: TGTGCCAGTAGTATGGCACAGGGGTATGAACAGCCCCAGCATTTT. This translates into CASSMAQGYEQPQHF.

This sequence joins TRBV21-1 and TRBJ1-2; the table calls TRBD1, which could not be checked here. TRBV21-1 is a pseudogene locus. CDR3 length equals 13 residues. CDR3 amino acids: CASSRDRGRGYTF. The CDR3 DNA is TGTGCCAGCAGCCGGGACAGGGGGCGCGGCTACACCTTC.

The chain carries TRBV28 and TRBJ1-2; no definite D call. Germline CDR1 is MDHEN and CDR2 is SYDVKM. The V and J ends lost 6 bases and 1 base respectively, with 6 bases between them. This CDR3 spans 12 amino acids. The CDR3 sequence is CASRDDNYGYTF. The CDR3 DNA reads TGTGCCAGCAGGGATGATAACTATGGCTACACCTTC.

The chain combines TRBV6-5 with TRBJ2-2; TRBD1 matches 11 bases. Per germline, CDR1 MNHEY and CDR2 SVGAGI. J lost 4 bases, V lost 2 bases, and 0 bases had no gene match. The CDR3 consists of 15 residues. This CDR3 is CASSYGTGGTGELFF. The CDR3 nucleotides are TGTGCCAGCAGTTACGGGACAGGGGGCACCGGGGAGCTGTTTTTT.

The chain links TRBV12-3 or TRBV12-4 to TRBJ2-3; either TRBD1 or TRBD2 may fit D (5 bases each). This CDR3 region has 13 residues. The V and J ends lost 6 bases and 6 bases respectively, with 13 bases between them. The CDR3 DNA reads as TGTGCCAGCAGCCCCGGGACGCCCGATACGCAGTATTTT. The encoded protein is CASSPGTPDTQYF.

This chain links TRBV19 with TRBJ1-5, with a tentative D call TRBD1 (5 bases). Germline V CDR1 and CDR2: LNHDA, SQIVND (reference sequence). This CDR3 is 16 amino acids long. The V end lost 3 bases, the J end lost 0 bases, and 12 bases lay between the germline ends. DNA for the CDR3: TGTGCCAGTAGTATTGGAGGGGCTGCTAGCAATCAGCCCCAGCATTTT. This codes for CASSIGGAASNQPQHF.

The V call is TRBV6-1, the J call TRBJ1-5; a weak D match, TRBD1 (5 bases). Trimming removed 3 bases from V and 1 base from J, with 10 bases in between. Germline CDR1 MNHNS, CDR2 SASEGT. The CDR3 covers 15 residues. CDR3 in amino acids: CASSDRGTSNQPQHF. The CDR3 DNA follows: TGTGCCAGCAGTGACCGGGGGACCAGCAATCAGCCCCAGCATTTT.

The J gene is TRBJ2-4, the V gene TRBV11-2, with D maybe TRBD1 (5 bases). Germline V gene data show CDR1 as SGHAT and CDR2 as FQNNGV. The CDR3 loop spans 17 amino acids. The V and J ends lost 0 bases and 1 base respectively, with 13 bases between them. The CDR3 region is CASSLELGRAAKNIQYF. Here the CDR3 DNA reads TGTGCCAGCAGCTTAGAATTGGGCAGGGCGGCCAAAAACATTCAGTACTTC.

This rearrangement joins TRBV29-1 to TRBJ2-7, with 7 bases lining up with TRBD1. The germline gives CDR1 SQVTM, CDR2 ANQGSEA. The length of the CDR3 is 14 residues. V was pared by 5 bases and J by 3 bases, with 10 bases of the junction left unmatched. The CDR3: CSVLDRPADYEQYF. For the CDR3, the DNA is TGCAGCGTTTTGGACAGGCCAGCCGACTACGAGCAGTACTTC.

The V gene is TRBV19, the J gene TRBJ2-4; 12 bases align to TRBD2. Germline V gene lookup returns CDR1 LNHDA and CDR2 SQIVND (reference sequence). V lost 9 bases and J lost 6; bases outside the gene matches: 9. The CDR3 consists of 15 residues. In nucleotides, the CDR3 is TGTGCCAGCTCCCGAACGGGACTAGCGGGAAACATTCAGTACTTC. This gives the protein CASSRTGLAGNIQYF. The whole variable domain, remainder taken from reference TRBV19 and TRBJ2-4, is DGGITQSPKYLFRKEGQNVTLSCEQNLNHDAMYWYRQDPGQGLRLIYYSQIVNDFQKGDIAEGYSVSREKKESFPLTVTSAQKNPTAFYLCASSRTGLAGNIQYFGAGTRLSVL.